This T cell receptor (beta chain) stems from a study of T cells in Graves' hyperthyroidism and ophthalmopathy. The diagnoses drew upon clinical symptoms, serum thyroxine and TRAb, thyroid ultrasound and orbital computed tomography. RNA transcripts gave rise to amplified TCR beta CDR3 regions. When the TCR CDR3 underwent first-round RT-PCR, the HTBI primer set was used. TCRdb reprocessed the multiplex PCR reads with MiXCR, giving one entry per CDR3 protein. Here the sample spans roughly 500,000 distinct CDR3 sequences, about 46% being singletons. This clonotype has a single count. The antigen is undetermined. One junction end disagrees with the germline gene, perhaps due to a read error. Study conclusions and caveats: Also found in blood were most expanded thyroid clonotypes above 0.001. Using 13 V-J features, a model discriminated ophthalmopathy from stable hyperthyroidism. Before onset, ophthalmopathy was predicted by the model a median approximately 6.5 months earlier.

CDR3 length equals 12 residues. The germline gives CDR1 MNHNS, CDR2 SASEGT. Sequencing was done on a sample of peripheral blood or thyroid tissue (not recorded which). The chain uses TRBV6-1 and TRBJ2-5; a weak D match, TRBD1 (6 bases). The sequence was obtained from an adult woman with Graves' disease, either hyperthyroidism or ophthalmopathy (not recorded which). Here the CDR3 reads CASSGTEEAQYF. CDR3 coding DNA: TGTGCCAGCAGTGGGACAGAAGAGGCCCAGTACTTC.